The 14 T cell receptor beta chains below were found in one sample sequenced in a study of cytomegalovirus exposure and HLA in healthy donors. In the PCR, 60 Vbeta and 13 Jbeta primers were used. The assay was immunoSEQ multiplex PCR, and TCRdb's table has in-frame clones only and misses some. The sample lists 120,000 to 150,000 clones, 75% to 80% occurring once. Sequenced input: PBMCs. These receptor sequences come from a male donor in good health and CMV-seronegative.

The chain joins TRBV29-1 to TRBJ2-7, with a possible D match to TRBD2 (5 bases). CDR3 length: 13 amino acids. Trimming left V 6 bases short and J 2 bases short, with 14 bases between. The germline V gene has CDR1 SQVTM and CDR2 ANQGSEA. The chain's CDR3 is CSVPAPGTYEQYF. The DNA of the CDR3 is TGCAGCGTCCCAGCGCCGGGGACCTACGAGCAGTACTTC.

The V call is TRBV7-2, the J call TRBJ2-3; 9 bases map to TRBD2. J lost 5 bases, V lost 2 bases, and 5 bases had no gene match. Germline V gene sequence: CDR1 SGHTA, CDR2 FQGNSA. The CDR3 is 15 amino acids. In DNA form, the CDR3 reads TGTGCCAGCAGCTTAACGGCGGGAGGGATAGATACGCAGTATTTT. Protein product: CASSLTAGGIDTQYF.

This chain joins TRBV25-1 and TRBJ1-1; 7 bases are a match to TRBD1. The germline V gene encodes CDR1 MGHDK and CDR2 SYGVNS. V shed 6 bases and J 1 base; nucleotides not matched to a gene: 5. CDR3 length equals 14 residues. The CDR3 DNA reads as TGTGCCAGCAGGTCAACAGGGGCGAACACTGAAGCTTTCTTT. This gives the protein CASRSTGANTEAFF.

The gene calls are TRBV18 and TRBJ2-7; TRBD1 matches at 9 bases. This CDR3 comprises 14 residues. With 2 bases clipped from V and 7 bases from J, the junction kept 6 bases outside the gene matches. Germline lookup yields CDR1 KGHSH and CDR2 LQKENI. The CDR3, as DNA: TGTGCCAGCTCACCAAAGGGACAGGGCTGTGAGCAGTACTTC. Translation: CASSPKGQGCEQYF. The complete variable domain, with remaining parts taken from reference TRBV18 and TRBJ2-7, reads NAGVMQNPRHLVRRRGQEARLRCSPMKGHSHVYWYRQLPEEGLKFMVYLQKENIIDESGMPKERFSAEFPKEGPSILRIQQVVRGDSAAYFCASSPKGQGCEQYFGPGTRLTVT.

This clone showed up just a few times. V gene TRBV6-5 combines with J gene TRBJ1-3, with no clear D. This CDR3 is built from 15 residues. Germline V gene lookup returns CDR1 MNHEY and CDR2 SVGAGI. The V and J ends lost 6 bases and 0 bases respectively, with 12 bases between them. The CDR3 DNA reads TGTGCCAGCAGACTTTTGCCTATCTCTGGAAACACCATATATTTT. Translation: CASRLLPISGNTIYF.

The chain carries TRBV5-1 and TRBJ2-5; D might be TRBD2 (5 bases). Germline V CDR1 and CDR2: SGHRS, YFSETQ. There are 14 residues in the CDR3. Trimming took 5 bases from V and 5 from J, leaving 16 bases between them. In nucleotides, the CDR3 is TGCGCCAGCAGGAGAAGGACTGCCCAGGAGACCCAGTACTTC. It is translated as CASRRRTAQETQYF.

V and J are TRBV4-3 and TRBJ1-4; D might be TRBD1 (5 bases). Trimming removed 1 base from V and 8 bases from J, with 14 bases in between. CDR1 is LGHNA, CDR2 YSLEER, per germline. The CDR3 sequence is 15 residues long. The CDR3 region is CASSQVGGMGEKLFF. The CDR3 bases are TGCGCCAGCAGCCAAGTTGGGGGGATGGGGGAAAAACTGTTTTTT.

The chain carries TRBV19 and TRBJ2-5; TRBD2 aligns across 14 bases. The CDR3 extends over 16 amino acids. The germline V gene encodes CDR1 LNHDA and CDR2 SQIVND (reference sequence). V dropped 3 bases and J dropped 5; count of bases not matched to a gene: 5. CDR3 residues: CASSILTSGGAETQYF. In DNA form, the CDR3 reads TGTGCCAGTAGTATTCTGACTAGCGGGGGGGCGGAGACCCAGTACTTC.

The chain recombines TRBV5-8 with TRBJ1-5, with D perhaps matching TRBD1 (6 bases). Trimming cost V 4 bases and J 3 bases, with 14 bases left between them. From germline, CDR1 is SGHTS and CDR2 YDEGEE. The CDR3 runs to 15 residues. The CDR3 loop is CASSLEGGPNQPQHF. Here the CDR3 DNA reads TGTGCCAGCAGCCTGGAAGGGGGACCCAATCAGCCCCAGCATTTT.

This chain uses TRBV28 with TRBJ2-7; TRBD2 agrees at 12 bases. Trimming removed 5 bases from V and 7 bases from J; junction bases left unmatched: 18. Germline V CDR1 and CDR2: MDHEN, SYDVKM. The CDR3 extends over 18 amino acids. For the CDR3, the DNA is TGTGCCAGCAGTAAACTAAAACTGACTAGCGGGAGCGCAGAAGAGCAGTACTTC. Residues: CASSKLKLTSGSAEEQYF.

This clone was seen once. The chain uses TRBV4-3 and TRBJ2-3; 9 bases map to TRBD2. V was clipped by 0 bases and J by 2 bases; unmatched bases: 3. CDR3 length: 16 amino acids. In germline, CDR1 is LGHNA, CDR2 YSLEER. CDR3 loop: CASSQDSGGYTDTQYF. CDR3 DNA sequence: TGCGCCAGCAGCCAAGATAGCGGGGGTTACACAGATACGCAGTATTTT.

The gene calls are TRBV25-1 and TRBJ1-5, with D perhaps matching TRBD1 (6 bases). Per the germline V gene, CDR1 is MGHDK and CDR2 is SYGVNS. V lost 6 bases and J lost 4, with 13 bases in between. This CDR3 has 14 amino acids. In nucleotides, the CDR3 is TGTGCCAGCAGAACAGGGAGATCGAATCAGCCCCAGCATTTT. Translating it yields CASRTGRSNQPQHF.

The chain carries TRBV18 and TRBJ2-5; D not certain. The CDR3 consists of 12 residues. The V gene's germline CDR1 is KGHSH and CDR2 LQKENI. Trimming left V 3 bases short and J 5 bases short, with 7 bases between. CDR3 sequence reads: CASSPMRETQYF. The CDR3, as DNA: TGTGCCAGCTCACCCATGAGGGAGACCCAGTACTTC. The full variable domain, with the rest looked up from reference TRBV18 and TRBJ2-5, is NAGVMQNPRHLVRRRGQEARLRCSPMKGHSHVYWYRQLPEEGLKFMVYLQKENIIDESGMPKERFSAEFPKEGPSILRIQQVVRGDSAAYFCASSPMRETQYFGPGTRLLVL.

V is TRBV2 and J is TRBJ2-6; 10 positions agree with TRBD1. The CDR3 contains 16 residues. The germline CDR1 and CDR2 sequences are SNHLY and FYNNEI. V gave up 5 bases and J gave up 4 bases; unmatched junction bases: 5. The DNA for the CDR3 is TGTGCCAGCAGTCTGGGACAGGGGTTGGGGGCCAACGTCCTGACTTTC. It yields the protein CASSLGQGLGANVLTF.